Below, one TCR beta chain is given with its context. Its antigen is currently unknown. V shed 3 bases and J 0 bases; nucleotides not matched to a gene: 12. Germline V gene sequence: CDR1 SGDLS, CDR2 YYNGEE. This CDR3 is built from 18 residues. The data are from a study of Ad26.COV2.S vaccination and SARS-CoV-2 variants. Method: immunoSEQ multiplex PCR; TCRdb's copy keeps in-frame clones and lacks some. There are 300,000 to 450,000 clones in the sample; roughly 84% occur only once, and around 3% lies in the top ten. This sample's treatment: roughly 19 received Ad26.COV2.S at low or high dose, single or two shots; 5 received placebo; per-sample allocation not given. The samples were gathered on day 63 after the first injection of vaccine or placebo. General study points: Following vaccination, spike-specific CD8+ and CD4+ T cell responses reportedly exhibited substantial breadth.

The receptor was isolated from a person aged 18-65 years who received the Ad26.COV2.S COVID-19 vaccine or a placebo. The gene calls are TRBV9 and TRBJ1-2, with 9 bases identical to TRBD1. The source was peripheral blood, collected in a trial of Ad26.COV2.S vaccine versus placebo. CDR3 protein: CASSGWDREIITNYGYTF. As DNA, the CDR3 is TGTGCCAGCAGCGGATGGGACAGGGAGATAATTACTAACTATGGCTACACCTTC.